The 32 T cell receptor beta chains below were found in one sample sequenced in a study of human T cells and chemical hapten exposure. Whole blood, unfractionated, served as the material for total RNA extraction. TCRdb analysed the 5' RACE reads with MiXCR anew, one entry per CDR3 protein. The repertoire has around 140,000 distinct CDR3 sequences, over 3.5% of them found once; the top ten carry about 1.3%. The receptor set was obtained from a female donor in good health.

This chain links TRBV28 with TRBJ1-2, with TRBD1 identical over 7 bases. Germline V gene data show CDR1 as MDHEN and CDR2 as SYDVKM. V lost 6 bases to trimming and J lost 4 bases; unmatched junction nucleotides: 11. This CDR3 is 15 amino acids long. DNA of the CDR3: TGTGCCAGCAGAAACCCCGGGACAGACTTCTATGGCTACACCTTC. Translating it yields CASRNPGTDFYGYTF.

CDR3 in amino acids: CSAKPSGLAYNEQFF. The CDR3 nucleotides read TGCAGTGCTAAACCCAGCGGACTTGCCTACAATGAGCAGTTCTTC. This rearrangement joins TRBV20-1 to TRBJ2-1, with a tentative D call TRBD2 (5 bases). Trimming removed 4 bases at V and 2 bases at J, with 15 bases between. In germline, CDR1 is DFQATT, CDR2 SNEGSKA (reference sequence). The CDR3 has 15 residues.

At least ten counts were recorded for this clonotype. The V and J genes are TRBV6-1 and TRBJ2-2; 7 nucleotides align to TRBD1. The CDR3 covers 16 residues. Per germline, CDR1 MNHNS and CDR2 SASEGT. J was trimmed by 4 bases and V by 4 bases; bases with no gene match: 9. The CDR3 loop reads CASSGVTGFVTGELFF. CDR3 coding DNA: TGTGCCAGCAGTGGTGTGACAGGGTTCGTCACCGGGGAGCTGTTTTTT.

This clonotype was counted ten times or more. The chain links TRBV18 to TRBJ1-6; tentative D call: TRBD1 (5 bases). Germline CDR1 is KGHSH and CDR2 is LQKENI. The CDR3 has 14 residues. Trimming removed 4 bases at V and 8 bases at J, with 12 bases between. The CDR3 DNA follows: TGTGCCAGCTCACACCGGGACGGAGATTCACCCCTCCACTTT. It translates to CASSHRDGDSPLHF.

In this sample, this clonotype turned up many times. The rearrangement uses TRBV27 and TRBJ2-2; D gene uncertain. V lost 5 bases to trimming and J lost 8 bases, with 21 bases between them. Germline loops: CDR1 MNHEY, CDR2 SMNVEV (reference sequence). This CDR3 has 16 residues. The DNA for the CDR3 is TGTGCCAGCAGTCCACCCCTGGCGGCTCGCGTGGGGGAGCTGTTTTTT. Translating gives CASSPPLAARVGELFF.

This clonotype came up many times. J is TRBJ2-3 and V is TRBV28; maybe TRBD1 (5 bases). This CDR3 comprises 14 residues. V was shortened by 4 bases and J by 6 bases, with 14 bases between the two germline ends. Germline V gives CDR1 MDHEN, CDR2 SYDVKM. The CDR3 nucleotides are TGTGCCAGCAGTTCCCCAGAAGGGGTTGATACGCAGTATTTT. Its translation: CASSSPEGVDTQYF.

This clonotype has a count of ten or more. This chain joins TRBV5-6 and TRBJ1-1; D gene uncertain. Trimming left V 3 bases short and J 2 bases short, with 11 bases between. Germline V lookup: CDR1 SGHDT, CDR2 YYEEEE. This CDR3 has 14 amino acids. The CDR3 nucleotides are TGTGCCAGCAGCTGGGATTGGGATAACACTGAAGCTTTCTTT. Translation gives CASSWDWDNTEAFF.

This clonotype has ten or more counts. The chain is built from TRBV10-3 and TRBJ2-3; 8 bases fit TRBD1. CDR1 and CDR2 from the germline V gene are ENHRY and SYGVKD. The CDR3 extends over 15 amino acids. V trimming: 4 bases; J trimming: 1 base; junction bases outside the gene matches: 4. The CDR3 nucleotides are TGTGCCATCAGTGTACAGGGGGGAGGCACAGATACGCAGTATTTT. Translation gives CAISVQGGGTDTQYF.

This clonotype was seen repeatedly, ten times or more. The chain couples TRBV7-2 to TRBJ1-6, with TRBD1 matching 8 bases. The germline gives CDR1 SGHTA, CDR2 FQGNSA. This CDR3 has 14 residues. The ends lost 3 bases at V and 7 bases at J; junction bases unmatched: 2. This CDR3 reads CASSFGQGNSPLHF. DNA of the CDR3: TGTGCCAGCAGCTTCGGACAGGGAAATTCACCCCTCCACTTT.

This clonotype was observed many times. This chain connects TRBV11-3 to TRBJ2-1; 8 nucleotides match TRBD2. Looked up from germline, CDR1 is SGHNT and CDR2 is YENEEA. The J segment lost 9 bases and the V segment lost 0 bases, leaving 10 bases of the junction unmatched. This CDR3 contains 16 residues. CDR3 coding DNA: TGTGCCAGCAGCTTAGAAGGGACTAGAGGAGCTGCTGAGCAGTTCTTC. It is translated as CASSLEGTRGAAEQFF.

This chain joins TRBV27 and TRBJ2-2; D uncertain. Germline values: CDR1 MNHEY, CDR2 SMNVEV (reference sequence). V dropped 6 bases and J dropped 9 bases, with 17 bases sitting between them. CDR3 length equals 14 residues. This CDR3 is CASRRTLGPWELFF. The CDR3 region has the DNA TGTGCCAGCAGACGCACCCTCGGGCCCTGGGAGCTGTTTTTT.

This clonotype was detected a few times. The rearrangement joins TRBV5-1 to TRBJ2-4; weak D call: TRBD1 (5 bases). Germline lookup yields CDR1 SGHRS and CDR2 YFSETQ. V lost 2 bases and J 8 bases, leaving 14 bases between the germline ends. This CDR3 is 14 amino acids long. CDR3 DNA sequence: TGCGCCAGCAGCTTAACAGGAAGTAGGGACATTCAGTACTTC. Translated: CASSLTGSRDIQYF.

This clonotype was seen repeatedly, ten times or more. The genes are TRBV5-1 and TRBJ2-1; TRBD2 might be the D (5 bases). Germline V CDR1 and CDR2: SGHRS, YFSETQ. There are 16 residues in the CDR3. V shed 1 base and J shed 6 bases, with 17 bases lying between them. CDR3 bases: TGCGCCAGCAGCTTGTTACCGGGGTCACGGGGCAATGAGCAGTTCTTC. Amino acids: CASSLLPGSRGNEQFF.

This clonotype was seen many times. J is TRBJ2-5 and V is TRBV5-1; 7 bases align to TRBD2. The V segment lost 2 bases and the J segment 1 base; nucleotides outside the gene matches: 5. The CDR3 is 15 residues long. Per the germline V gene, CDR1 is SGHRS and CDR2 is YFSETQ. The CDR3 loop is CASSFGTGGQETQYF. CDR3 bases: TGCGCCAGCAGCTTTGGTACGGGGGGCCAAGAGACCCAGTACTTC.

The sample holds many counts of this clonotype. The chain employs TRBV13 and TRBJ1-2; 7 bases map to TRBD1. The V gene's germline CDR1 is PRHDT and CDR2 FYEKMQ (reference sequence). This CDR3 comprises 15 residues. Losses at the gene ends were 0 bases for V and 4 bases for J; bases not matched to a gene: 5. The CDR3 coding sequence is TGTGCCAGCAGCTTAGGTCTCAGGGGGAGCTATGGCTACACCTTC. It translates to CASSLGLRGSYGYTF.

This clonotype came up many times. The J gene is TRBJ1-1, the V gene TRBV12-3 or TRBV12-4, with D possibly matching TRBD1 (5 bases). V was clipped by 3 bases and J by 1 base, with 9 bases between them. The CDR3 runs 14 residues. The CDR3 is CASSLDIGNTEAFF. The CDR3 nucleotides are TGTGCCAGCAGTTTGGACATTGGGAACACTGAAGCTTTCTTT.

This clonotype was seen many times. The J gene is TRBJ2-1, the V gene TRBV9; TRBD2 might be the D (6 bases). The CDR3 has 18 residues. Germline V gene sequence: CDR1 SGDLS, CDR2 YYNGEE. The germline V and J ends were trimmed by 0 bases and 8 bases, with 24 bases remaining between them. The CDR3 DNA sequence: TGTGCCAGCAGCGTAGGCCCCCCCGTTCCGACGGGGGTTCATGAGCAGTTCTTC. It specifies CASSVGPPVPTGVHEQFF.

This clonotype has at least ten counts. This chain joins TRBV13 and TRBJ2-3; TRBD1 matches 7 bases. The CDR3 sequence is 15 residues long. The trim removed 5 bases at V and 1 base at J, leaving 6 bases unmatched. Germline V lookup: CDR1 PRHDT, CDR2 FYEKMQ (reference sequence). The CDR3 sequence: CASSRGDRGTDTQYF. The CDR3 bases are TGTGCCAGCAGCCGAGGGGACAGAGGCACAGATACGCAGTATTTT.

The sample holds many counts of this clonotype. This chain uses TRBV29-1 with TRBJ2-7; D is possibly TRBD1 (5 bases). Trimming pared 4 bases from V and 5 bases from J, leaving 12 bases between. The germline V gene has CDR1 SQVTM and CDR2 ANQGSEA. The CDR3 consists of 12 residues. The CDR3 bases are TGCAGCGTTGTCCAGGGCCCCCACGAGCAGTACTTC. Translation: CSVVQGPHEQYF.

This clonotype was recorded many times. Here the CDR3 DNA reads TGTGCCAGCAGTTACTTTGATTCTCACACTGAAGCTTTCTTT. Its protein product is CASSYFDSHTEAFF. The chain combines TRBV6-6 with TRBJ1-1, with unresolved D. Germline CDR1 reads MNHNY; CDR2 reads SVGAGI (reference sequence). The CDR3 spans 14 residues. Deletions cut 1 base from V and 3 bases from J, with 9 bases between.

As concerns this clonotype: At one boundary the junction diverges from the germline segment, which might be a read error. The chain recombines TRBV20-1 with TRBJ2-7; 10 nucleotides align to TRBD2. CDR1 is DFQATT, CDR2 SNEGSKA, per germline (reference sequence). This CDR3 has 13 residues. CDR3 sequence reads: CSVPGRAGGQEDF. DNA for the CDR3: TGCAGTGTTCCCGGACGAGCGGGGGGGCAGGAAGACTTC.

This chain connects TRBV15 to TRBJ1-5; D ambiguous. Germline lookup yields CDR1 LNHNV and CDR2 YYDKDF (reference sequence). There are 18 residues in the CDR3. The ends were cut back, 0 bases at V and 3 bases at J, with 18 bases in the middle. CDR3 DNA sequence: TGTGCCACCAGCAGAGAGATAGGAGGGTTTCTAACCAATCAGCCCCAGCATTTT. It codes for CATSREIGGFLTNQPQHF. Using reference TRBV15 and TRBJ1-5 for the parts outside the CDR3, the full variable domain is DAMVIQNPRYQVTQFGKPVTLSCSQTLNHNVMYWYQQKSSQAPKLLFHYYDKDFNNEADTPDNFQSRRPNTSFCFLDIRSPGLGDTAMYLCATSREIGGFLTNQPQHFGDGTRLSIL.

This clonotype was observed at least ten times. At one of its ends the junction is not consistent with the germline gene, which may arise from a read error. The CDR3 loop is CASNEVNTEAFF. The CDR3, as DNA: TGTGCCAGCAATGAAGTGAACACTGAAGCTTTCTTT. The chain joins TRBV2 to TRBJ1-1, with D unclear. The CDR3 extends over 12 amino acids. CDR1 and CDR2 from the germline V gene are SNHLY and FYNNEI.

The table lists this clonotype with many counts. This rearrangement joins TRBV5-1 to TRBJ2-7; unclear D gene. In germline, CDR1 is SGHRS, CDR2 YFSETQ. Trimming left V 3 bases short and J 4 bases short, with 14 bases between. This CDR3 is 14 amino acids long. The CDR3 DNA reads TGCGCCAGCAGCTCCGGCCGACACCCTTACGAGCAGTACTTC. Its protein is CASSSGRHPYEQYF.

This clonotype was counted ten times or more. The V gene is TRBV9, the J gene TRBJ1-1; tentatively, D is TRBD1 (5 bases). The CDR3 loop spans 15 amino acids. V lost 0 bases and J 8 bases, leaving 17 bases between the germline ends. Germline V gene data show CDR1 as SGDLS and CDR2 as YYNGEE. As DNA, the CDR3 is TGTGCCAGCAGCGTAGTAGGCGGGGGACGGGAAGAAGCTTTCTTT. Protein sequence: CASSVVGGGREEAFF.

This clonotype has only a few counts. An end of the junction differs from the germline gene, which may be a read error. The chain combines TRBV12-3 or TRBV12-4 with TRBJ1-2; possible D gene TRBD1, 5 bases. This CDR3 contains 14 residues. The CDR3 bases are TGTGCCAGCAGTTTGTGGGGGGATAACTATGGCGACACCTTC. Protein: CASSLWGDNYGDTF.

The table lists this clonotype with many counts. The rearrangement joins TRBV12-3 or TRBV12-4 to TRBJ1-1; D might be TRBD1 (5 bases). The CDR3 consists of 14 residues. V was cut by 6 bases and J by 0 bases, with 11 bases left in between. The CDR3 sequence is CASSRKGMNTEAFF. The CDR3 bases are TGTGCCAGCAGCCGAAAGGGGATGAACACTGAAGCTTTCTTT.

In this sample, this clonotype turned up a few times. The chain is built from TRBV7-8 and TRBJ2-1, with D perhaps matching TRBD1 or TRBD2 (5 bases each). There are 22 residues in the CDR3. Germline-derived CDR1 and CDR2 are SGHVS and FQNEAQ. Deletions cut 0 bases from V and 0 bases from J, with 27 bases between. This CDR3 reads CASSLALRSSEGDRSSYNEQFF. In DNA, the CDR3 is TGTGCCAGCAGCTTAGCGTTAAGATCATCCGAAGGGGACCGTAGCTCCTACAATGAGCAGTTCTTC.

This clonotype was seen repeatedly, ten times or more. The rearrangement links TRBV3-1 to TRBJ2-5; D is possibly TRBD1 (6 bases). The CDR3 runs to 13 residues. V dropped 7 bases and J dropped 5 bases, with 14 bases sitting between them. Germline V gene sequence: CDR1 LGHDT, CDR2 YNNKEL (reference sequence). The CDR3 reads CASNPRGSETQYF. As DNA, the CDR3 is TGTGCCAGCAACCCAAGGGGGAGTGAGACCCAGTACTTC.

This clonotype was counted at least ten times. The rearrangement joins TRBV19 to TRBJ1-5; D call uncertain. V lost 1 base and J 3 bases, leaving 10 bases between the germline ends. The CDR3 covers 15 residues. Per the germline V gene, CDR1 is LNHDA and CDR2 is SQIVND (reference sequence). The CDR3 loop is CASSIVHSHNQPQHF. The CDR3 DNA reads as TGTGCCAGTAGTATAGTTCACAGTCACAATCAGCCCCAGCATTTT. Full variable domain (missing parts from reference TRBV19 and TRBJ1-5): DGGITQSPKYLFRKEGQNVTLSCEQNLNHDAMYWYRQDPGQGLRLIYYSQIVNDFQKGDIAEGYSVSREKKESFPLTVTSAQKNPTAFYLCASSIVHSHNQPQHFGDGTRLSIL.

This clonotype appeared many times. This chain links TRBV27 with TRBJ1-2, with TRBD1 matching over 7 bases. CDR3 size: 16 residues. CDR1 and CDR2 (germline): MNHEY, SMNVEV (reference sequence). V lost 5 bases, J lost 5 bases, and 14 bases stayed unmatched. CDR3 in DNA: TGTGCCAGCAGTCCCGGACAGGAGCGATGGCGGTATGGCTACACCTTC. This codes for CASSPGQERWRYGYTF.

This clonotype was counted at least ten times. J is TRBJ1-6 and V is TRBV21-1; the table assigns TRBD1, which was not confirmed against the DNA. TRBV21-1 is a documented pseudogene. CDR3 length: 17 amino acids. In DNA form, the CDR3 reads TGTGCCAGCAGCAAATTGGGGGCCCCCGGTTCGGATTCACCCCTCCACTTT. Protein sequence: CASSKLGAPGSDSPLHF.